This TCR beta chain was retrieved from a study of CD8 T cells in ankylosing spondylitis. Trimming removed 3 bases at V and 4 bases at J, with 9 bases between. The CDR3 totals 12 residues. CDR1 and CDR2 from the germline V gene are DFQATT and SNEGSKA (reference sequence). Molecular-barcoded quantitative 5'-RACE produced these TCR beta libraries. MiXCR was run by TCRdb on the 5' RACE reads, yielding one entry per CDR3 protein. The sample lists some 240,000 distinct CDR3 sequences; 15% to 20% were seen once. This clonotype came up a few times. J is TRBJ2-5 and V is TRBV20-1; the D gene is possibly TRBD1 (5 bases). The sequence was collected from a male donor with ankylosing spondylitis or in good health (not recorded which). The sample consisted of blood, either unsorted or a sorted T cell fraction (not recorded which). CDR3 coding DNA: TGCAGTGCTAGTGCAGGGTCAGAGACCCAGTACTTC. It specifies CSASAGSETQYF.